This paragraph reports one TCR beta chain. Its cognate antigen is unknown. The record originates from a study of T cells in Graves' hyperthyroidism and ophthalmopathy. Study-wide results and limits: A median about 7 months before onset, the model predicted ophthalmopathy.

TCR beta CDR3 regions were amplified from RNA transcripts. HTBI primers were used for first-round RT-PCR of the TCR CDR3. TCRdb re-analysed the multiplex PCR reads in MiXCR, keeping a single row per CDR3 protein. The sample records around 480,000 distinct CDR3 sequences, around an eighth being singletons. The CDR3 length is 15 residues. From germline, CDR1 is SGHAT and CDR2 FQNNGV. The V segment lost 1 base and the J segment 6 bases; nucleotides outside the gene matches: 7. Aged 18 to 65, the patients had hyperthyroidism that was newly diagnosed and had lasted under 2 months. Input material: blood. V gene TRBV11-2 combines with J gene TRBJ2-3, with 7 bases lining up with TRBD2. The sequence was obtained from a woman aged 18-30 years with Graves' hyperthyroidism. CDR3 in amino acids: CASSLASREVDTQYF. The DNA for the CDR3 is TGTGCCAGCAGCTTAGCATCCCGGGAGGTGGATACGCAGTATTTT.